What follows are 8 T cell receptor beta chains derived from one specimen sequenced in a study of prognosis after radiotherapy for stage I lung cancer. Amplification of TCR beta CDR3 from genomic DNA used two-round multiplex PCR. Each TRBV and TRBJ gene had its own primer in the first PCR round. TCRdb redid the calling of the multiplex PCR reads with MiXCR, one entry per CDR3 protein. In the table there are tens of thousands of distinct CDR3 sequences, about 30% of which are singletons. The sequencing used PBMCs, collected before or after stereotactic body radiation therapy (not recorded which). The receptors stem from a donor over 45 with non-small cell lung cancer.

This clonotype has ten or more counts. The V gene is TRBV6-5, the J gene TRBJ1-5; a possible D gene is TRBD1 (6 bases). Per germline, CDR1 MNHEY and CDR2 SVGAGI. The CDR3 is 18 residues long. Trimming took off 0 bases at V and 6 bases at J, with 21 bases between the two ends. The CDR3 is CASSYSKSGAGVGQPQHF. The CDR3, as DNA: TGTGCCAGCAGTTACTCGAAATCGGGAGCAGGGGTGGGTCAGCCCCAGCATTTT.

This clonotype has a handful of counts. The chain has TRBV25-1 and TRBJ2-5; D is possibly TRBD2 (6 bases). CDR1 and CDR2 (germline): MGHDK, SYGVNS. Between the trimmed V and J ends, which lost 3 bases and 4 bases, there was a span of 6 bases. This CDR3 region has 12 residues. This CDR3 is CASSDGGETQYF. The CDR3 DNA follows: TGTGCCAGCAGTGACGGGGGAGAGACCCAGTACTTC.

V gene TRBV9 combines with J gene TRBJ1-2; D is unresolved. The CDR3 runs 12 residues. CDR1 is SGDLS and CDR2 is YYNGEE in the germline V gene. Trimming shortened V by 5 bases and J by 0 bases, and 5 bases separated the two germline ends. The CDR3 loop is CASRMANYGYTF. The CDR3 nucleotides are TGTGCCAGCAGAATGGCTAACTATGGCTACACCTTC.

There are many counts of this clonotype. The chain links TRBV6-4 to TRBJ2-7; 9 bases fit TRBD2. The CDR3 has 14 amino acids. Germline values: CDR1 MRHNA, CDR2 SNTAGT. After removal of 8 bases from V and 3 bases from J, the junction contained 8 bases not matched to a gene. The CDR3 here is CASGGGGVHYEQYF. CDR3 in DNA: TGTGCCAGCGGGGGCGGGGGGGTCCACTACGAGCAGTACTTC.

The table lists this clonotype with many counts. The V gene is TRBV28, the J gene TRBJ1-2; 7 bases map to TRBD1. With V trimmed by 3 bases and J by 3 bases, 10 bases remained unmatched. This CDR3 region has 16 residues. Per germline, CDR1 MDHEN and CDR2 SYDVKM. The CDR3 protein is CASSFPGGTEYYGYTF. In nucleotides, the CDR3 is TGTGCCAGCAGTTTTCCGGGGGGGACAGAATACTATGGCTACACCTTC.

This clonotype was seen many times. A junction boundary mismatches the germline segment, possibly from a read error. V gene TRBV4-1 combines with J gene TRBJ1-5, with D hard to call. The CDR3 sequence is 13 residues long. Germline lookup yields CDR1 MGHRA and CDR2 YSYEKL. CDR3 loop: CASSQDSNQPQHF. The CDR3 DNA follows: TGTGCCAGCAGTCAGGATAGCAATCAGCCCCAGCATTTT.

This clonotype has a count of ten or more. J is TRBJ2-1 and V is TRBV11-2; TRBD1 is a possible D gene (5 bases). The V end lost 0 bases, the J end lost 9 bases, and 9 bases lay between the germline ends. CDR3 size: 13 residues. CDR1 is SGHAT and CDR2 is FQNNGV in the germline V gene. In nucleotides, the CDR3 is TGTGCCAGCAGCTTAGAGCGCCAGGGTGAGCAGTTCTTC. It encodes CASSLERQGEQFF. Using reference TRBV11-2 and TRBJ2-1 for the parts outside the CDR3, the full variable domain is EAGVAQSPRYKIIEKRQSVAFWCNPISGHATLYWYQQILGQGPKLLIQFQNNGVVDDSQLPKDRFSAERLKGVDSTLKIQPAKLEDSAVYLCASSLERQGEQFFGPGTRLTVL.

Concerning this clonotype itself: A much larger clone is a single base away; this may be a read error. The CDR3 nucleotides read TGCAGTGCTCTGACTAGCGGGGGGGCCCTAGGTGGTGAGCAGTACTTC. It codes for CSALTSGGALGGEQYF. The J gene is TRBJ2-5, the V gene TRBV20-1; 14 positions match TRBD2. V was clipped by 5 bases and J by 11 bases; unmatched bases: 16. Germline values: CDR1 DFQATT, CDR2 SNEGSKA (reference sequence). CDR3 length: 16 amino acids.